A selection of T cell receptor beta chains follows, all from one sample in a study of blood T cell repertoires in COVID-19. Method: immunoSEQ multiplex PCR; TCRdb's copy keeps in-frame clones and lacks some. The table records over 250,000 clones, about 89% of them present only once. Sequenced: peripheral blood. The receptors were sampled from a man in his forties or fifties with acute or convalescent COVID-19. The conserved cysteine and the conserved F or W are not part of the CDR3 here.

j_gene	v_gene	CDR3aa
TRBJ1-2	TRBV4-1	ASSLRTGDHYGYT
TRBJ1-5	TRBV27	ASRSISGTGKQPQH
TRBJ2-1	TRBV19	ASSIDPGQGARRWI
TRBJ2-1	TRBV10-3	AIREGPQKGSEQF
TRBJ2-3	TRBV12-3/TRBV12-4	ASSLAEGTQY
TRBJ2-7	TRBV7-3	ASSKGQQYEQY
TRBJ1-4	TRBV2	ASSVRQGAGEKLF
TRBJ1-1	TRBV5-1	ASSWTGTTNTEAF
TRBJ2-6	TRBV6-5	ASSWSSGANVLT
TRBJ2-2	TRBV10-1	ASSVRAGELF
TRBJ2-1	TRBV9	ASSARTGGELNEQF
TRBJ2-1	TRBV7-9	ASSSTTGYNEQF
TRBJ2-7	TRBV7-9	ASSRGQGARYEQY
TRBJ2-3	TRBV18	ASSPGQGPPTDTQY
TRBJ1-4	TRBV18	ASSPPWSGHNEKLF
TRBJ2-7	TRBV5-1	ASSQAGQGAYEQY
TRBJ2-1	TRBV12-5	ASGLAGTLNEQF
TRBJ2-1	TRBV5-1	ASSPRTGDNEQF
TRBJ2-1	TRBV11-2	ASSLAGISYNEQF
TRBJ1-3	TRBV5-1	ASTPGQGPLSGNTIY
TRBJ1-2	TRBV6-5	ASSYSGQGDGYT
TRBJ1-1	TRBV4-1	ASSQGFGGGDTEAF
TRBJ1-1	TRBV7-3	ASSPGGGEAF
TRBJ2-5	TRBV5-1	ASSLRTSGAGETQY
TRBJ2-7	TRBV19	ASSTWSDSYEQY
TRBJ1-2	TRBV29-1	SVDGGWGTAPSYGYT
TRBJ2-2	TRBV27	ASSSTGGTGELF
TRBJ2-3	TRBV6-5	ASSLTDRPDTQY
TRBJ1-6	TRBV3-1/TRBV3-2	ASSHDRVTSPLH
TRBJ2-4	TRBV7-9	ASSLGALPGAKNIQY
TRBJ2-2	TRBV13	ASSLGPLRRGPNTGELF
TRBJ1-3	TRBV6-6	ASSYSGPSGNTIY
TRBJ2-1	TRBV14	ASSQGQGDEQF
TRBJ1-2	TRBV10-3	AISESPLGYT
TRBJ1-1	TRBV11-2	ASSLGGTGGVWEAF
TRBJ1-2	TRBV9	ASSVGTEDLHGYT
TRBJ2-3	TRBV7-3	ASSLGGMLDTQY
TRBJ2-5	TRBV19	ATKRGDLQETQY
TRBJ2-1	TRBV6-5	ASGPSGGTYNEQF
TRBJ2-5	TRBV2	ASSEGGGETQY
TRBJ2-7	TRBV2	ASGTSGIPH
TRBJ2-7	TRBV15	ATSNLPDGQGNYEQY
TRBJ2-2	TRBV30	AWSVRDNAELF
TRBJ1-1	TRBV9	ASSVFSVMNTEAF
TRBJ2-1	TRBV7-9	ASSFWTGGIDEQF
TRBJ1-1	TRBV24-1	ATLRHSTEAF
TRBJ2-3	TRBV5-1	ASSTLSGGALDTQY
TRBJ2-7	TRBV7-7	ASSSPGQGALEQY
TRBJ1-2	TRBV2	ASISNTGTNYGYT
TRBJ1-1	TRBV7-9	ASSLVEPGMNTEAF
TRBJ1-5	TRBV30	AWSPGQGNQPQH